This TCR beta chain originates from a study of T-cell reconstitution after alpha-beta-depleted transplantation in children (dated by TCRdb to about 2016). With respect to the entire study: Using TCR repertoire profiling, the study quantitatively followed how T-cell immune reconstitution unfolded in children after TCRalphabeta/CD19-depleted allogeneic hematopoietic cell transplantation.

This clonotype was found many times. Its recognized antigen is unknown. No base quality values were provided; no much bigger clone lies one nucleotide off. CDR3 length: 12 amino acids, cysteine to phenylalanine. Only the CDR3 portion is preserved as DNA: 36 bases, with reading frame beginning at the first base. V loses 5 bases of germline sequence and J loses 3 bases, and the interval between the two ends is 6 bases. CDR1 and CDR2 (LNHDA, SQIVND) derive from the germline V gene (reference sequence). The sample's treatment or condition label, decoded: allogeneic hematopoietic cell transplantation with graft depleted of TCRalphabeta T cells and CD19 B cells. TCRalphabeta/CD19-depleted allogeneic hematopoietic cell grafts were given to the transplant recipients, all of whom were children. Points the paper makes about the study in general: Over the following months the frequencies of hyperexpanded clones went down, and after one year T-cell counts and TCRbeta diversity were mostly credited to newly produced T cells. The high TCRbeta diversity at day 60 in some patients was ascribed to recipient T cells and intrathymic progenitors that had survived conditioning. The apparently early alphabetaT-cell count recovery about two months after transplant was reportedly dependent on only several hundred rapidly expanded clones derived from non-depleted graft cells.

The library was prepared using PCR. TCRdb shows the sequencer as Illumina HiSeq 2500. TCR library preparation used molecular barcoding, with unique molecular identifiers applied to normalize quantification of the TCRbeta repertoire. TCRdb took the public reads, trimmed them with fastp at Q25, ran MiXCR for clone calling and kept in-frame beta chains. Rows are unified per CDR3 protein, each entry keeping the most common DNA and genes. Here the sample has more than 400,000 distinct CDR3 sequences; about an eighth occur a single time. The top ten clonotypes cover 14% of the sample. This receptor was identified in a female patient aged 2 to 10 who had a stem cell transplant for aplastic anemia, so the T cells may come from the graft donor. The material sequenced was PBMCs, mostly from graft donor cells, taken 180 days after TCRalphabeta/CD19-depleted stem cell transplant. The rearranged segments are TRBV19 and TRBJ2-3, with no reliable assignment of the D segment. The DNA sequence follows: TGTGCCAGTAGTTACACAACAGATACGCAGTATTTT. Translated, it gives CASSYTTDTQYF.